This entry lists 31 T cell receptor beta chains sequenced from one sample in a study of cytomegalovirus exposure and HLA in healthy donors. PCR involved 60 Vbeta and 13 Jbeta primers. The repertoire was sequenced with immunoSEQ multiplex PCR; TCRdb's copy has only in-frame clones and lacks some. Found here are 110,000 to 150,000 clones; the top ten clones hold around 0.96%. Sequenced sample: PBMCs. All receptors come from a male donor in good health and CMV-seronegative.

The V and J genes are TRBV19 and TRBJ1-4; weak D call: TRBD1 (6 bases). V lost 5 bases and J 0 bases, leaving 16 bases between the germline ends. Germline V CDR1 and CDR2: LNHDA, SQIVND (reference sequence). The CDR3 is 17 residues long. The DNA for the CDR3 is TGTGCCAGTAGTCCCTCCAGGGGATCTCCAACTAATGAAAAACTGTTTTTT. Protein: CASSPSRGSPTNEKLFF. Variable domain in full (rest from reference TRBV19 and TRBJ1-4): DGGITQSPKYLFRKEGQNVTLSCEQNLNHDAMYWYRQDPGQGLRLIYYSQIVNDFQKGDIAEGYSVSREKKESFPLTVTSAQKNPTAFYLCASSPSRGSPTNEKLFFGSGTQLSVL.

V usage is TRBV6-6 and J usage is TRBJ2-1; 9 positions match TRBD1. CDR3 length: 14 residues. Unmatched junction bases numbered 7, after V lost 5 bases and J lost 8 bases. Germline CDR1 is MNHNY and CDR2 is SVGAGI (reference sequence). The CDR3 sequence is CASSTWTGEDEQFF. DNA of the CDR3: TGTGCCAGCAGTACCTGGACAGGGGAGGATGAGCAGTTCTTC.

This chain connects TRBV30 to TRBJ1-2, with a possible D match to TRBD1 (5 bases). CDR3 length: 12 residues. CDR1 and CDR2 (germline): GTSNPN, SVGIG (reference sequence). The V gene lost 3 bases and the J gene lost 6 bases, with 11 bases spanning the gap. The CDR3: CAWRGGANGYTF. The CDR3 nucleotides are TGTGCCTGGAGAGGTGGGGCGAATGGCTACACCTTC. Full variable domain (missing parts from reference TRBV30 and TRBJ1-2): SQTIHQWPATLVQPVGSPLSLECTVEGTSNPNLYWYRQAAGRGLQLLFYSVGIGQISSEVPQNLSASRPQDRQFILSSKKLLLSDSGFYLCAWRGGANGYTFGSGTRLTVV.

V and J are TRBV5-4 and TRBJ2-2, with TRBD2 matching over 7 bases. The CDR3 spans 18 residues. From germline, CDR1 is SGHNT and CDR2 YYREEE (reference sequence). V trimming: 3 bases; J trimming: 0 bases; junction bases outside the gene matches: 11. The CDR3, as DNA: TGTGCCAGCAGCTCACTTTCTTCTAGCGGACCGAACACCGGGGAGCTGTTTTTT. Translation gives CASSSLSSSGPNTGELFF.

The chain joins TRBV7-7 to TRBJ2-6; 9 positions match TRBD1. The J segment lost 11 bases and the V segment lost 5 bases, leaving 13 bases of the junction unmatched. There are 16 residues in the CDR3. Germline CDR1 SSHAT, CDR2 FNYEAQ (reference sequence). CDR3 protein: CASSRGTGRPQDVLTF. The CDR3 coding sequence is TGTGCCAGCAGCCGTGGGACAGGGAGGCCCCAAGACGTCCTGACTTTC.

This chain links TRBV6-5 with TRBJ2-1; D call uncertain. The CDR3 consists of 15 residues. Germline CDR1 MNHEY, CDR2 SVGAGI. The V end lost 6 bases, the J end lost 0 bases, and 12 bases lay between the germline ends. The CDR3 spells CASSRDILSYNEQFF. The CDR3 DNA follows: TGTGCCAGCAGCAGAGACATTCTCTCCTACAATGAGCAGTTCTTC.

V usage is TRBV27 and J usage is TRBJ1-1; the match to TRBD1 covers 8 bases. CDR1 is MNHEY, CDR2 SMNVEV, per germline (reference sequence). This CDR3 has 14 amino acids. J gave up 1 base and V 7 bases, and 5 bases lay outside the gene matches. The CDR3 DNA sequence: TGTGCCAGCACCAGACAGGGGTCGAACACTGAAGCTTTCTTT. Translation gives CASTRQGSNTEAFF.

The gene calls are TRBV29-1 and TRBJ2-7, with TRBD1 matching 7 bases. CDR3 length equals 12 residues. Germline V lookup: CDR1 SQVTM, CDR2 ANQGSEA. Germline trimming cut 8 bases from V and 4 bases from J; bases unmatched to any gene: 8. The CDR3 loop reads CSFRQGPYEQYF. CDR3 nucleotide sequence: TGCAGCTTTCGACAGGGCCCATACGAGCAGTACTTC.

The DNA for the CDR3 is TGTGCCAGCAGCCCTCGGACAGGGGACAATGAGCAGTTCTTC. Its translation is CASSPRTGDNEQFF. The chain carries TRBV7-2 and TRBJ2-1; the match to TRBD1 covers 9 bases. The germline V gene encodes CDR1 SGHTA and CDR2 FQGNSA. This CDR3 spans 14 amino acids. V was pared by 5 bases and J by 5 bases, with 4 bases of the junction left unmatched.

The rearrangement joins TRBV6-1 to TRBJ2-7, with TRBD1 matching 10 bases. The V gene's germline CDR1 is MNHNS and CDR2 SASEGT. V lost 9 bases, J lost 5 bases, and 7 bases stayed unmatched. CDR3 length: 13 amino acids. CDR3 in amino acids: CARPTGGRNEQYF. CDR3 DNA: TGTGCCAGGCCGACAGGGGGCAGGAACGAGCAGTACTTC.

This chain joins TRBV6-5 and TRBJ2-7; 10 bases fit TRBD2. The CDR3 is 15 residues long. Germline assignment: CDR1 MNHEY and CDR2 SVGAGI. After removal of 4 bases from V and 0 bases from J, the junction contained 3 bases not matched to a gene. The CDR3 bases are TGTGCCAGCAGTTCTTCTAGCGGGAGCTCCTACGAGCAGTACTTC. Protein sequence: CASSSSSGSSYEQYF.

CDR3 in DNA: TGTGCCACCAGCGTAAGACTAGCGGGAACCTACGAGCAGTACTTC. It specifies CATSVRLAGTYEQYF. This chain joins TRBV15 and TRBJ2-7; TRBD2 agrees at 11 bases. With V trimmed by 5 bases and J by 2 bases, 5 bases remained unmatched. The CDR3 length is 15 residues. The germline CDR1 and CDR2 sequences are LNHNV and YYDKDF (reference sequence).

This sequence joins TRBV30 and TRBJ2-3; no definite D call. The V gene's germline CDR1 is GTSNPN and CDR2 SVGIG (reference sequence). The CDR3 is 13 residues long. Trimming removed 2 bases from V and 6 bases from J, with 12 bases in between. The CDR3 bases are TGTGCCTGGAGTCCGCCGGGTGGGGATACGCAGTATTTT. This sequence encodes CAWSPPGGDTQYF.

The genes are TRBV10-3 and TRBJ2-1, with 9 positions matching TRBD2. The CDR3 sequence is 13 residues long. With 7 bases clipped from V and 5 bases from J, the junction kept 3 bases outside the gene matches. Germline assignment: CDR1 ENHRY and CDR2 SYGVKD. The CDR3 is CAITSGDHNEQFF. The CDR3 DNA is TGTGCCATCACTAGCGGGGACCACAATGAGCAGTTCTTC.

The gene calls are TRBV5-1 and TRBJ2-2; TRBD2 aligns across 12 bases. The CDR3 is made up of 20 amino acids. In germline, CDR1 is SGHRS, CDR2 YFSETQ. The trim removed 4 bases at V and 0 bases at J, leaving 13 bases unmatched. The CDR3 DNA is TGCGCCAGCAGCCCCGACCGGACTAGCGGGGCCCGTTCGAACACCGGGGAGCTGTTTTTT. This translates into CASSPDRTSGARSNTGELFF.

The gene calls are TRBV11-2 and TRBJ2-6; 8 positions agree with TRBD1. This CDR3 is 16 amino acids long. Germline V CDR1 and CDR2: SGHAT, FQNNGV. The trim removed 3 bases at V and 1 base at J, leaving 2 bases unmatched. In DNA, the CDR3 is TGTGCCAGCAGCTTTCGACAGGGGTCTGGGGCCAACGTCCTGACTTTC. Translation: CASSFRQGSGANVLTF.

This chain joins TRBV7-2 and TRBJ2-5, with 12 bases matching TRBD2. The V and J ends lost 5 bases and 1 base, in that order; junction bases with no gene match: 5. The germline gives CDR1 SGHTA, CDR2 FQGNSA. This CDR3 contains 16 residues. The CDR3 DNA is TGTGCCAGCAGCGATGGACTAGCGGGAACCCAAGAGACCCAGTACTTC. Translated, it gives CASSDGLAGTQETQYF.

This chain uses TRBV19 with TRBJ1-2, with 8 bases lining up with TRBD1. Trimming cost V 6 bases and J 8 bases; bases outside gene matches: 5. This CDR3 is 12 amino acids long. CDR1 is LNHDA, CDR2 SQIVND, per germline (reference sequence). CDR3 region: CASSGQGRGYTF. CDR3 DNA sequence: TGTGCCAGTAGCGGACAGGGTCGGGGCTACACCTTC.

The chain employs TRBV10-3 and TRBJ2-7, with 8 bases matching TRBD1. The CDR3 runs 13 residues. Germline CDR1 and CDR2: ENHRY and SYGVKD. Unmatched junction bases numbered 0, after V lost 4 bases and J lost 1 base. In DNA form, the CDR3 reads TGTGCCATCAGTGGGACAGGGTCCTACGAGCAGTACTTC. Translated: CAISGTGSYEQYF.

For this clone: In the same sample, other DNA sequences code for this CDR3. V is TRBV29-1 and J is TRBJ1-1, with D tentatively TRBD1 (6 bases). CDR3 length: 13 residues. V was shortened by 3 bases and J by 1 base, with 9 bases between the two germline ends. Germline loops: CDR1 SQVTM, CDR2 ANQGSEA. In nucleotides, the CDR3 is TGCAGCGTTGAGGGACAAACGAACACTGAAGCTTTCTTT. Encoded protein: CSVEGQTNTEAFF.

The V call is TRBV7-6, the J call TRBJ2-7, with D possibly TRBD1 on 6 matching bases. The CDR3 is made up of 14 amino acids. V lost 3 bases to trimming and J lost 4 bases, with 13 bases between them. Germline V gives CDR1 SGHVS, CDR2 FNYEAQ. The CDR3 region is CASSFSDSGYEQYF. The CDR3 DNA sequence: TGTGCCAGCAGCTTCTCGGACAGTGGATACGAGCAGTACTTC.

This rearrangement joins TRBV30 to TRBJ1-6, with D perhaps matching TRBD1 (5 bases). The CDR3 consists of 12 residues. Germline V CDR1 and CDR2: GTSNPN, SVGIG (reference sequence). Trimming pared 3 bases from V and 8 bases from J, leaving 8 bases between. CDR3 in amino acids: CAWRQDHSPLHF. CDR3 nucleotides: TGTGCCTGGAGACAGGACCATTCACCCCTCCACTTT.

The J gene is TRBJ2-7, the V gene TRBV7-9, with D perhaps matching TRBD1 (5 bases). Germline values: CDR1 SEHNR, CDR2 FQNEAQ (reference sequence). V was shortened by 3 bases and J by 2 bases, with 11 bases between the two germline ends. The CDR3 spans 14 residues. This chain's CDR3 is CASSLYQGPYEQYF. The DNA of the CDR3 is TGTGCCAGCAGCTTGTACCAGGGTCCCTACGAGCAGTACTTC. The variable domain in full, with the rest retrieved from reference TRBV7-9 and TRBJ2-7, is DTGVSQNPRHKITKRGQNVTFRCDPISEHNRLYWYRQTLGQGPEFLTYFQNEAQLEKSRLLSDRFSAERPKGSFSTLEIQRTEQGDSAMYLCASSLYQGPYEQYFGPGTRLTVT.

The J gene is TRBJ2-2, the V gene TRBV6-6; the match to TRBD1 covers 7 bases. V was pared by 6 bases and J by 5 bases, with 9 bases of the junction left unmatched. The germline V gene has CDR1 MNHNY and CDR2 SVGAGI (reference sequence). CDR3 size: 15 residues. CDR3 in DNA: TGTGCCAGCAGCCCCACAGGGGTCAAGACCGGGGAGCTGTTTTTT. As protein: CASSPTGVKTGELFF.

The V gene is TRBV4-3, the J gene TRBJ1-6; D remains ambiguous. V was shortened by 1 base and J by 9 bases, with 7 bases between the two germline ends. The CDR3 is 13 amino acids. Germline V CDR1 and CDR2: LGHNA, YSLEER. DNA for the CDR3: TGCGCCAGCAGCCAAGGCGGTGGTTCACCCCTCCACTTT. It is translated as CASSQGGGSPLHF.

The CDR3: CASSTDILGYGYTF. The CDR3 bases are TGTGCCAGCAGCACTGACATTCTGGGCTATGGCTACACCTTC. The chain is built from TRBV7-9 and TRBJ1-2; unclear D gene. Looked up from germline, CDR1 is SEHNR and CDR2 is FQNEAQ (reference sequence). Trimming stripped 5 bases from V and 4 bases from J, with 14 bases between. The CDR3 covers 14 residues.

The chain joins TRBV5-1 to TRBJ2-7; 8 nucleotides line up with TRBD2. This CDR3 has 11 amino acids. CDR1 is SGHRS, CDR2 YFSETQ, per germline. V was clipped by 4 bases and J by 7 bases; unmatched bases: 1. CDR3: CASSGGREQYF. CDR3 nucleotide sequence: TGCGCCAGCAGCGGCGGGAGGGAGCAGTACTTC.

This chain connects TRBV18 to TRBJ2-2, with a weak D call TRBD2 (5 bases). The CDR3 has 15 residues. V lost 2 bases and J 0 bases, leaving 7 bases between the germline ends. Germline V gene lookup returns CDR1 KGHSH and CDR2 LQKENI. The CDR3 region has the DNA TGTGCCAGCTCACCAGGGAGCCCGAACACCGGGGAGCTGTTTTTT. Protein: CASSPGSPNTGELFF.

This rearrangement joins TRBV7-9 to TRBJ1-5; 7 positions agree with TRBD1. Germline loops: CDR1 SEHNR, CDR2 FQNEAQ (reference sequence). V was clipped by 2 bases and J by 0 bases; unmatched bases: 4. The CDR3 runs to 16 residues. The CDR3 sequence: CASSLWTGYSNQPQHF. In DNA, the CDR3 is TGTGCCAGCAGCTTATGGACAGGCTATAGCAATCAGCCCCAGCATTTT.

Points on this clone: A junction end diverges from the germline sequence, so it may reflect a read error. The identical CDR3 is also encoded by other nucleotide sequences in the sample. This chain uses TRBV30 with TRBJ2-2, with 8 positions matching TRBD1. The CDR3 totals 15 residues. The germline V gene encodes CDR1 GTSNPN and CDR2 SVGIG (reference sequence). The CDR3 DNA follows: TGCGCCTGGGGCAGGGGGCGCGATGACACCGGGGAGCTGTTTTTT. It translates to CAWGRGRDDTGELFF.

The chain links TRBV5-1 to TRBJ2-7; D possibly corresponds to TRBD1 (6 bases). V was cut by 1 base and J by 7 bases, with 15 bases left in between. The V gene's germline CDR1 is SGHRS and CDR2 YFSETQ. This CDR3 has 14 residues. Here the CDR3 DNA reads TGCGCCAGCAGCTTGAGGGAACAGGGTAGGGAGCAGTACTTC. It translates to CASSLREQGREQYF. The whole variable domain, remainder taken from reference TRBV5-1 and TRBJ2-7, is KAGVTQTPRYLIKTRGQQVTLSCSPISGHRSVSWYQQTPGQGLQFLFEYFSETQRNKGNFPGRFSGRQFSNSRSEMNVSTLELGDSALYLCASSLREQGREQYFGPGTRLTVT.